The 5 T cell receptor beta chains presented below share a single source sample, sequenced in a study of control samples from healthy donors and cancer patients. Clones were read by immunoSEQ multiplex PCR, and TCRdb kept only the in-frame ones, dropping some. Here the sample spans about 82,000 clones, 85% to 95% being singletons. Material: blood. These receptors all stem from a young woman in good health.

This chain joins TRBV3-1 (or the pseudogene TRBV3-2) and TRBJ2-7; 7 nucleotides match TRBD2. The CDR3 has 16 amino acids. V gave up 1 base and J gave up 5 bases; unmatched junction bases: 11. Germline-derived CDR1 and CDR2 are LGHDT and YNNKEL (reference sequence). CDR3 protein: CASSQGVGRGPHEQYF. The DNA for the CDR3 is TGTGCCAGCAGCCAAGGCGTGGGGAGGGGACCCCACGAGCAGTACTTC.

The chain is built from TRBV4-1 and TRBJ2-7; a possible D gene is TRBD1 (7 bases). CDR1 MGHRA and CDR2 YSYEKL come from the germline V gene. This CDR3 has 15 residues. Trimming took off 1 base at V and 4 bases at J, with 14 bases between the two ends. DNA for the CDR3: TGCGCCAGCAGCCAAGTGGGCAGGGGGACTTACGAGCAGTACTTC. Translation: CASSQVGRGTYEQYF.

The chain combines TRBV6-2 or TRBV6-3 with TRBJ2-7; perhaps TRBD1 as D (6 bases). This CDR3 region has 13 residues. V was clipped by 2 bases and J by 7 bases, with 12 bases between them. Germline V gene sequence: CDR1 MNHEY, CDR2 SVGEGT. The CDR3 bases are TGTGCCAGCAGTTACAGGGGGTTCGGGGAGCAGTACTTC. This translates into CASSYRGFGEQYF.

This chain connects TRBV24-1 to TRBJ2-1, with 11 bases matching TRBD2. Unmatched junction bases numbered 5, after V lost 3 bases and J lost 2 bases. Germline CDR1 KGHDR, CDR2 SFDVKD. The CDR3 contains 17 residues. The CDR3 nucleotides are TGTGCCACCAGTGATGGGGGACTAGCGGTCCCCTACAATGAGCAGTTCTTC. Residues: CATSDGGLAVPYNEQFF.

The rearrangement joins TRBV5-1 to TRBJ1-6; D is ambiguous. The ends were cut back, 0 bases at V and 10 bases at J, with 14 bases in the middle. The CDR3 consists of 15 residues. Germline CDR1 reads SGHRS; CDR2 reads YFSETQ. CDR3 loop: CASSLAADLLSPLHF. CDR3 bases: TGCGCCAGCAGCTTGGCGGCCGACCTGCTATCACCCCTCCACTTT.